This TCR beta chain was recorded in a study of blood T cell repertoires in COVID-19. Per germline, CDR1 SGHDN and CDR2 FVKESK. The CDR3 is 15 residues long. V gave up 4 bases and J gave up 5 bases, with 17 bases separating them. Clones were read by immunoSEQ multiplex PCR, and TCRdb kept only the in-frame ones, dropping some. The sample contains about 130,000 clones, over 80% of which appear only once. V usage is TRBV14 and J usage is TRBJ1-1, with D hard to call. Sequencing was done on a sample of peripheral blood. The TCR was taken from a man aged 40-50 years with active or convalescent COVID-19. The CDR3 bases are TGTGCCAGCAGCCCCATCGGAGGGAGGCGGACTGAAGCTTTCTTT. Its protein product is CASSPIGGRRTEAFF. The full variable domain, rest sourced from reference TRBV14 and TRBJ1-1, is EAGVTQFPSHSVIEKGQTVTLRCDPISGHDNLYWYRRVMGKEIKFLLHFVKESKQDESGMPNNRFLAERTGGTYSTLKVQPAELEDSGVYFCASSPIGGRRTEAFFGQGTRLTVV.